This T cell receptor beta chain was identified during a study of T cell responses to AZD1222 COVID-19 vaccine. Study-wide points: There were mostly white British donors and more females than males, and clonal diversity was possibly underestimated. Regions 160-218 and 743-854 held dominance among vaccine-associated CD4 TCRs, which spanned spike. Among AZD1222 vaccinees, only five to seven were seropositive at baseline.

Note on this clone: The target antigen is unknown.

Clones were sequenced by immunoSEQ multiplex PCR, and TCRdb holds only the in-frame ones, with some missing. Of fewer than 200,000 clones in the sample, 88% were seen once. Pooling covered second doses at about 4 or about 12 weeks. This receptor was obtained from an adult who received the AZD1222 COVID-19 vaccine. The sequenced sample was peripheral blood, obtained 28 days after the second AZD1222 dose.

CDR3 coding DNA: TGTGCCAGCAGCTTAACATTCCAAAACTATGGCTACACCTTC. Protein sequence: CASSLTFQNYGYTF. The chain is built from TRBV7-3 and TRBJ1-2; D unresolved. Germline loops: CDR1 SGHTA, CDR2 FQGTGA. The CDR3 is 14 residues long. V was shortened by 0 bases and J by 2 bases, with 7 bases between the two germline ends.